A selection of T cell receptor beta chains follows, all from one sample in a study of blood T cell repertoires in COVID-19. Generated by immunoSEQ multiplex PCR, the TCRdb table keeps only in-frame clones and is missing some. The data contain 95,000 to 150,000 clones, 80% to 90% of them singletons. Sequencing input: peripheral blood. These receptors were obtained from a human donor in a cohort sampled during active COVID-19. CDR3s include the opening cysteine and the closing phenylalanine or tryptophan.

V	J	CDR3
TRBV2	TRBJ1-5	CASKPTPADRAGQPQHF
TRBV19	TRBJ1-4	CASSAPSGATNEKLFF
TRBV29-1	TRBJ1-2	CSVPQGASYGYTF
TRBV19	TRBJ2-6	CASSIDRAGANVLTF
TRBV6-4	TRBJ2-3	CASWVGTGGTDTQYF
TRBV5-1	TRBJ2-5	CASSQSQRGQETQYF
TRBV6-2/TRBV6-3	TRBJ2-3	CASSAARVGDTQYF
TRBV18	TRBJ2-3	CASSPGLVADTQYF
TRBV10-3	TRBJ1-3	CAIRDTPSSGNTIYF
TRBV4-3	TRBJ2-1	CASSQDRGGAGNEQFF
TRBV3-1/TRBV3-2	TRBJ1-6	CASSQEGGQGGNSPLHF
TRBV5-4	TRBJ2-4	CASSLERGGQAKNIQYF
TRBV5-4	TRBJ2-1	CASSSGTSNEQFF
TRBV28	TRBJ1-3	CASSLGGQAGNTIYF
TRBV3-1/TRBV3-2	TRBJ1-4	CASSQTGGGEKLFF
TRBV7-2	TRBJ2-3	CASSLYLAGGPGHTQYF
TRBV29-1	TRBJ1-5	CSVVTGGQGQPQHF
TRBV11-2	TRBJ2-3	CASSPRGGDTQYF
TRBV5-1	TRBJ2-3	CASSLGADRGQDTQYF
TRBV19	TRBJ2-1	CASSLGGGTLYYNEQFF
TRBV9	TRBJ2-1	CASSVGERAVINEQFF
TRBV5-6	TRBJ2-1	CASSSGQGVYNEQFF
TRBV3-1/TRBV3-2	TRBJ1-6	CASSQEQGNSPLHF
TRBV3-1/TRBV3-2	TRBJ1-3	CASSPSGQAGNTIYF
TRBV6-2/TRBV6-3	TRBJ2-1	CASSPDSNNEQFF
TRBV19	TRBJ1-6	CASTRGTGYNSPLHF
TRBV5-1	TRBJ2-5	CASSLSNPQETQYF
TRBV4-3	TRBJ2-5	CASSQEGPSRPQYF
TRBV7-6	TRBJ1-1	CASSGGTEAFF
TRBV19	TRBJ1-2	CASSVQGAGDGYTF
TRBV19	TRBJ1-6	CASSIYSGQGGNSPLHF
TRBV3-1/TRBV3-2	TRBJ2-5	CASSRQGARETQYF
TRBV6-1	TRBJ2-1	CASSARGGVRAADNEQFF
TRBV28	TRBJ1-2	CASFTGGIGGYTF
TRBV19	TRBJ2-1	CASSPLAGVYNEQFF
TRBV6-4	TRBJ1-2	CASSEGQNYGYTF
TRBV6-5	TRBJ1-5	CASSLQGGNQPQHF
TRBV5-1	TRBJ2-3	CASSQMGLAGGSSTDTQYF
TRBV28	TRBJ2-2	CASSSPSNRFSNTGELFF
TRBV6-6	TRBJ2-5	CASSRGYRETQYF
TRBV12-3/TRBV12-4	TRBJ1-2	CASSPPGEHGYTF
TRBV6-5	TRBJ1-5	CASSYSIVTDNQPQHF
TRBV6-6	TRBJ2-1	CATGTSGGSEQFF
TRBV20-1	TRBJ2-5	CSASGLAGGVQETQYF
TRBV29-1	TRBJ2-7	CSSGTSAGTYEQYF
TRBV29-1	TRBJ2-7	CSVGQTGPSYEQYF
TRBV7-2	TRBJ2-3	CASSQNRGGTDTQYF
TRBV5-6	TRBJ2-7	CASSWGRQSSYEQYF
TRBV6-1	TRBJ1-3	CASSEQGAGNTIYF
TRBV6-2/TRBV6-3	TRBJ2-3	CASSKTGGPTDTQYF
TRBV6-5	TRBJ2-3	CASSSLAADTQYF
TRBV19	TRBJ1-1	CASDDRGGSEAFF
TRBV6-5	TRBJ1-1	CASSGEYGLTEAFF
TRBV6-2/TRBV6-3	TRBJ2-5	CASSYPQGSPGETQYF
TRBV6-2/TRBV6-3	TRBJ2-5	CASSYSRQGGETQYF
TRBV5-1	TRBJ2-1	CASSLGDRGFSSYNEQFF
TRBV29-1	TRBJ2-3	CSALSGTSASDTQYF